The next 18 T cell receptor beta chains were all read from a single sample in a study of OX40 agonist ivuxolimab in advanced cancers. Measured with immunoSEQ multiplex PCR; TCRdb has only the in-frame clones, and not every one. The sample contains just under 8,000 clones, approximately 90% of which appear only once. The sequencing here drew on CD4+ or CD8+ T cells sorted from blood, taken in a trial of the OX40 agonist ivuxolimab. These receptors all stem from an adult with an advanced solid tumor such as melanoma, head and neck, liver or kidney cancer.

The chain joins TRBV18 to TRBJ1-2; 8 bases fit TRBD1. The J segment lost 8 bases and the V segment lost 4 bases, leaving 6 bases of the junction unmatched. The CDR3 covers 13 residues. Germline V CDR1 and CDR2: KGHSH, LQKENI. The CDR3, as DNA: TGTGCCAGCTCACTACAGGGGGAAGACGGCTACACCTTC. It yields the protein CASSLQGEDGYTF.

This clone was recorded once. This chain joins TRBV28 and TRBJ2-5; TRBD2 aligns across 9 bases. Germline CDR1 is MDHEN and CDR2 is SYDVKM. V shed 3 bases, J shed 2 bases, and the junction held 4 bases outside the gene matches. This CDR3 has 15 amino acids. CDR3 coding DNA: TGTGCCAGCAGTTTCTGGCGGGGGGGGCAAGAGACCCAGTACTTC. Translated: CASSFWRGGQETQYF.

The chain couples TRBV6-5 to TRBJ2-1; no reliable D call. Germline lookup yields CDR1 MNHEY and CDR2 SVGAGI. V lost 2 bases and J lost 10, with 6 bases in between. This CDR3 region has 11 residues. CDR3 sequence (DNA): TGTGCCAGCAGTTACGGTAGGGAGCAGTTCTTC. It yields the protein CASSYGREQFF.

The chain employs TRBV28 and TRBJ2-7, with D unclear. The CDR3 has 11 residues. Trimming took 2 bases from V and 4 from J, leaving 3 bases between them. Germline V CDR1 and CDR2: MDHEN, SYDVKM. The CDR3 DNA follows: TGTGCCAGCAGTTTAGGATACGAGCAGTACTTC. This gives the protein CASSLGYEQYF.

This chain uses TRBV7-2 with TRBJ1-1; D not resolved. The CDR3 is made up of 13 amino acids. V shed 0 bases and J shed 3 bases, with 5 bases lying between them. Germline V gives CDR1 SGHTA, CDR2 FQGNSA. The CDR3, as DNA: TGTGCCAGCAGCTTAGCCAGTTACACTGAAGCTTTCTTT. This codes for CASSLASYTEAFF.

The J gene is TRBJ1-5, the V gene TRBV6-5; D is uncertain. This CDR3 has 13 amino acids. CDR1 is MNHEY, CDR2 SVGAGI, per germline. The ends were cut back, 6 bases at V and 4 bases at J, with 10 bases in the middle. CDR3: CASSPGGNQPQHF. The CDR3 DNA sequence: TGTGCCAGCAGCCCTGGAGGTAATCAGCCCCAGCATTTT.

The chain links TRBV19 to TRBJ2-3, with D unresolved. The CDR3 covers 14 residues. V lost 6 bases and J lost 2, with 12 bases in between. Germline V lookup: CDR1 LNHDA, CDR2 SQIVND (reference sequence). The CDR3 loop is CASSTILLTDTQYF. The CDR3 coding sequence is TGTGCCAGTAGCACTATCCTTCTCACAGATACGCAGTATTTT.

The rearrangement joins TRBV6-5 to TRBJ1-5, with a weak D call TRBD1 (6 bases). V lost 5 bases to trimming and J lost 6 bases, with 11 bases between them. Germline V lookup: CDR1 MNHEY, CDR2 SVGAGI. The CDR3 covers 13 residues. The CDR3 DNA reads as TGTGCCAGCAGTGAAGGGGGGACTCAGCCCCAGCATTTT. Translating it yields CASSEGGTQPQHF.

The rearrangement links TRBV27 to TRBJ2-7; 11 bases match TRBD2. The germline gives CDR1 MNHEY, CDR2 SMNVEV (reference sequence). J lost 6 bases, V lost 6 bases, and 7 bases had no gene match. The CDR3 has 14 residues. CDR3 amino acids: CASRPLAGVVEQYF. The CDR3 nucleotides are TGTGCCAGCAGGCCACTAGCGGGAGTTGTCGAGCAGTACTTC.

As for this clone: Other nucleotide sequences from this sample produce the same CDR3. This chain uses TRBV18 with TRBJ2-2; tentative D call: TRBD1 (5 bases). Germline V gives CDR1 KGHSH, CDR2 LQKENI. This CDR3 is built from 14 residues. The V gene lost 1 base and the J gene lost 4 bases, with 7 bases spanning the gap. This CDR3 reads CASSPLDSTGELFF. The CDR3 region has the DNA TGTGCCAGCTCACCACTAGACAGCACCGGGGAGCTGTTTTTT.

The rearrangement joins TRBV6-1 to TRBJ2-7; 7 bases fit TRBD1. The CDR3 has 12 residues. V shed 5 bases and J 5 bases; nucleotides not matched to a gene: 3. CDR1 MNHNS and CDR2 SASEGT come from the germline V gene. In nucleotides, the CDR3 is TGTGCCAGCAGTAGACAGGGAGACGAGCAGTACTTC. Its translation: CASSRQGDEQYF.

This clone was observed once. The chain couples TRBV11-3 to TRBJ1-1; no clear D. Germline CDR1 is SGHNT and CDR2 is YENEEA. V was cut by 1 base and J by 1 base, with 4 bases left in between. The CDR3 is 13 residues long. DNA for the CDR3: TGTGCCAGCAGCTTAGGGGGGAACACTGAAGCTTTCTTT. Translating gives CASSLGGNTEAFF.

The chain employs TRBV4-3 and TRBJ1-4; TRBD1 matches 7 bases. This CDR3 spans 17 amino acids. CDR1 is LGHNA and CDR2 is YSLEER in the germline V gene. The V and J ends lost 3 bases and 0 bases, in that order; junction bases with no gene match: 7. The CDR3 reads CASSQRTGPATNEKLFF. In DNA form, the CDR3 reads TGCGCCAGCAGCCAGAGGACAGGCCCTGCAACTAATGAAAAACTGTTTTTT.

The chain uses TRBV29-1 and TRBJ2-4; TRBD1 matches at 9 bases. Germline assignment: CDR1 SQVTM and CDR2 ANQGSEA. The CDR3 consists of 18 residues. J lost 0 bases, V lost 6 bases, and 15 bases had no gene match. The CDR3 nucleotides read TGCAGCGTCCAAGGGACAGGGAGCACCATTCTAGCCAAAAACATTCAGTACTTC. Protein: CSVQGTGSTILAKNIQYF.

DNA of the CDR3: TGCGCCAGCAGTTCGGGACAGGGGGCAGAGGAGCTGTTTTTT. This sequence encodes CASSSGQGAEELFF. This chain uses TRBV5-1 with TRBJ2-2; 12 nucleotides line up with TRBD1. The CDR3 length is 14 residues. Per germline, CDR1 SGHRS and CDR2 YFSETQ. With 5 bases clipped from V and 10 bases from J, the junction kept 6 bases outside the gene matches.

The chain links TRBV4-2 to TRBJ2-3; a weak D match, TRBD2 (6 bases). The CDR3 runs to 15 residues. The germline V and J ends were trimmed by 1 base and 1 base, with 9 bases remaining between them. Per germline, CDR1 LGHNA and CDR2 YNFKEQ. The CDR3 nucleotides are TGTGCCAGCAGCCAAGGAGGAGGGCGCACAGATACGCAGTATTTT. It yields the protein CASSQGGGRTDTQYF.

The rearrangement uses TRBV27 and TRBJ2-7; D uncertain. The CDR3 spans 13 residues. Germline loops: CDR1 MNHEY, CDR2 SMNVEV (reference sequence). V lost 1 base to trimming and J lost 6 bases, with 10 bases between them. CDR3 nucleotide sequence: TGTGCCAGCAGTTTATTAAGGGAAACCGAGCAGTACTTC. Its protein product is CASSLLRETEQYF.

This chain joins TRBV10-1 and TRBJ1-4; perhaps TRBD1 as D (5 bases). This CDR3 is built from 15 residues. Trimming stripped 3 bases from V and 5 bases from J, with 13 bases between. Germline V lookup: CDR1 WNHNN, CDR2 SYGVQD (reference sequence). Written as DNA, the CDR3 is TGCGCCAGCAGTGAATGGCGGGGGGGGAATGAAAAACTGTTTTTT. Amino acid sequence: CASSEWRGGNEKLFF.